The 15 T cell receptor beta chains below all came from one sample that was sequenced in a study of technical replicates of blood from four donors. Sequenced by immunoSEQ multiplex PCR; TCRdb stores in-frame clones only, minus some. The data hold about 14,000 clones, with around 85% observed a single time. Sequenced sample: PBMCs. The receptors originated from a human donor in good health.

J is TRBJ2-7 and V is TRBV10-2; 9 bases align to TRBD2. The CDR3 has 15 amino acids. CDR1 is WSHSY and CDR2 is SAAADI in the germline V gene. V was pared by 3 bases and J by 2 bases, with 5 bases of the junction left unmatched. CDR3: CASSDGSSGTYEQYF. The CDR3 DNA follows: TGCGCCAGCAGTGATGGGTCTAGCGGGACCTACGAGCAGTACTTC.

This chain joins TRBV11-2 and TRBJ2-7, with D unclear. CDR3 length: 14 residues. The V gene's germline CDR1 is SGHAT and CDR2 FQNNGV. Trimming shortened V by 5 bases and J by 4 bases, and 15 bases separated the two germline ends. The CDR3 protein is CASSQRGLEYEQYF. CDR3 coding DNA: TGTGCCAGCAGCCAACGCGGCCTAGAGTACGAGCAGTACTTC.

CDR3 DNA sequence: TGTGCCAGCATCGGGGAGGGTACCTACGAGCAGTACTTC. Translating gives CASIGEGTYEQYF. The chain combines TRBV25-1 with TRBJ2-7, with 7 bases lining up with TRBD2. Germline CDR1 is MGHDK and CDR2 is SYGVNS. The length of the CDR3 is 13 residues. Trimming at V came to 7 bases and at J to 2 bases, leaving 5 bases not matched to a gene.

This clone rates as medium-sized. This CDR3 reads CASSLGTAEAFF. The CDR3 region has the DNA TGTGCCAGCAGCTTGGGGACAGCTGAAGCTTTCTTT. The chain couples TRBV7-9 to TRBJ1-1; 7 bases are a match to TRBD1. V was pared by 3 bases and J by 6 bases, with 1 base of the junction left unmatched. This CDR3 has 12 residues. CDR1 is SEHNR, CDR2 FQNEAQ, per germline (reference sequence). The full variable domain, with the rest looked up from reference TRBV7-9 and TRBJ1-1, is DTGVSQNPRHKITKRGQNVTFRCDPISEHNRLYWYRQTLGQGPEFLTYFQNEAQLEKSRLLSDRFSAERPKGSFSTLEIQRTEQGDSAMYLCASSLGTAEAFFGQGTRLTVV.

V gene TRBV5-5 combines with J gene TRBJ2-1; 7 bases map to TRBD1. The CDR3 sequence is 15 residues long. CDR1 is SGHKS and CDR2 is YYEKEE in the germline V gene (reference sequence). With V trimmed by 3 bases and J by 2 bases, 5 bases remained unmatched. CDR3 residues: CASSSDRYTYNEQFF. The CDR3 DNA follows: TGTGCCAGCAGCTCGGACAGGTATACCTACAATGAGCAGTTCTTC.

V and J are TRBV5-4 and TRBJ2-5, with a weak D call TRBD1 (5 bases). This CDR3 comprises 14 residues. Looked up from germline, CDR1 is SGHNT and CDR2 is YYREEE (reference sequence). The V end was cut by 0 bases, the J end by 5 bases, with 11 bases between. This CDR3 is CASSLEGGAETQYF. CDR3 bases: TGTGCCAGCAGCTTGGAAGGTGGGGCGGAGACCCAGTACTTC.

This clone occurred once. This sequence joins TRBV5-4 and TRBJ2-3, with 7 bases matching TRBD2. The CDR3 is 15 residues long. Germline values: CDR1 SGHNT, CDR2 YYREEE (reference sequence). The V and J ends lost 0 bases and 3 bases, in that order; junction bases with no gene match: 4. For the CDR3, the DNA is TGTGCCAGCAGCTTGGGGCTAGCGGAAACAGATACGCAGTATTTT. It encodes CASSLGLAETDTQYF.

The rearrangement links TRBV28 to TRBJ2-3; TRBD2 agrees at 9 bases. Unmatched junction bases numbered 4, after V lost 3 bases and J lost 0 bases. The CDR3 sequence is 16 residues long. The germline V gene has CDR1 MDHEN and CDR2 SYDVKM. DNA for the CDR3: TGTGCCAGCAGTTTGTCTAGCGGGGCTAGCACAGATACGCAGTATTTT. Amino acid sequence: CASSLSSGASTDTQYF.

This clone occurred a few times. This CDR3 reads CASSPGLAGNNEQFF. CDR3 DNA sequence: TGTGCCAGCAGCCCAGGACTAGCGGGAAACAATGAGCAGTTCTTC. This chain joins TRBV6-4 and TRBJ2-1; 12 nucleotides match TRBD2. The J segment lost 5 bases and the V segment lost 6 bases, leaving 5 bases of the junction unmatched. Germline CDR1 reads MRHNA; CDR2 reads SNTAGT. The CDR3 extends over 15 amino acids.

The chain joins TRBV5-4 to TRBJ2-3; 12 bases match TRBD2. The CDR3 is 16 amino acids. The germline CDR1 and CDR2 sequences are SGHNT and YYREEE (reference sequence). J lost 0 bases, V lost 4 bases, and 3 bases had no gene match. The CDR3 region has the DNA TGTGCCAGCAGCATCGGGACTAGCGGGAGCACAGATACGCAGTATTTT. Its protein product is CASSIGTSGSTDTQYF.

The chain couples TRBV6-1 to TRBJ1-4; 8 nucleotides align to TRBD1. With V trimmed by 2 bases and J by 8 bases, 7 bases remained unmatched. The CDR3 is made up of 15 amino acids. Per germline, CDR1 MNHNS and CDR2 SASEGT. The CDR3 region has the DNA TGTGCCAGCAGTGAAACGACAGGGGTAGGGGAAAAACTGTTTTTT. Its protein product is CASSETTGVGEKLFF.

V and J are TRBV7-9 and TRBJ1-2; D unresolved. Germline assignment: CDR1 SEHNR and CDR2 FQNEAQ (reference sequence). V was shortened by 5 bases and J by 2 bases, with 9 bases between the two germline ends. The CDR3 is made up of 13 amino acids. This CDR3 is CASSPQENYGYTF. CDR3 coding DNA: TGTGCCAGCAGCCCGCAGGAAAACTATGGCTACACCTTC.

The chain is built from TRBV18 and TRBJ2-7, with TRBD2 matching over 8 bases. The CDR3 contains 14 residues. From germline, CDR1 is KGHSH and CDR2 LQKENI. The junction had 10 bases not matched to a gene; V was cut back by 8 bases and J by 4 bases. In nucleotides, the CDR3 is TGTGCCAGCCACAGAGCGGGAGCTAATTACGAGCAGTACTTC. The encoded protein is CASHRAGANYEQYF.

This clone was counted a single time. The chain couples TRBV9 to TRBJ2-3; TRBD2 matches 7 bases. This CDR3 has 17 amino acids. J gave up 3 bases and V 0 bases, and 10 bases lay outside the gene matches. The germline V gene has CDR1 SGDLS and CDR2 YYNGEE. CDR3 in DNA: TGTGCCAGCAGCGTAGCTACAATGGCTAGCGGAACAGATACGCAGTATTTT. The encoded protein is CASSVATMASGTDTQYF.

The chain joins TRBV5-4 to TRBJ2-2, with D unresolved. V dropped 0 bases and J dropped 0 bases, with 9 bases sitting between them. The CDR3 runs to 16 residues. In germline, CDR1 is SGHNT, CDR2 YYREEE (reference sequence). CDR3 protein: CASSLGLTANTGELFF. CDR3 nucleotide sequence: TGTGCCAGCAGCTTGGGACTGACTGCGAACACCGGGGAGCTGTTTTTT. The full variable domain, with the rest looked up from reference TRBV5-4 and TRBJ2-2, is ETGVTQSPTHLIKTRGQQVTLRCSSQSGHNTVSWYQQALGQGPQFIFQYYREEENGRGNFPPRFSGLQFPNYSSELNVNALELDDSALYLCASSLGLTANTGELFFGEGSRLTVL.